This TCR beta chain appears in the sequencing data of a study of neurological immune-mediated disorders. CDR1 ENHRY and CDR2 SYGVKD come from the germline V gene. This CDR3 contains 14 residues. V was shortened by 2 bases and J by 5 bases, with 12 bases between the two germline ends. TCRdb analysed the 5' RACE reads with MiXCR anew, one entry per CDR3 protein. The sample lists 49,000 or so distinct CDR3 sequences, roughly 4.1% seen once, with around 6% in the top ten. Many counts were recorded for this clonotype. The receptor was isolated from a woman in her sixties or seventies with multiple sclerosis. Input material: PBMCs. The rearrangement joins TRBV10-3 to TRBJ1-2, with D hard to call. The CDR3 region is CAISERSAVYGYTF. The CDR3 region has the DNA TGTGCCATCAGTGAGAGGTCAGCCGTTTATGGCTACACCTTC.